These 17 T cell receptor beta chains share one sample of origin, sequenced in a study of OX40 agonist ivuxolimab in advanced cancers. The repertoire was sequenced with immunoSEQ multiplex PCR; TCRdb's copy has only in-frame clones and lacks some. Of approximately 15,000 clones detected, around 86% appear once; the ten largest clones hold about 12%. The specimen comprised CD4+ or CD8+ T cells sorted from blood, sampled in a trial of the OX40 agonist ivuxolimab. The receptors stem from an adult with an advanced solid tumor such as melanoma, head and neck, liver or kidney cancer.

The chain links TRBV29-1 to TRBJ2-7; 10 nucleotides agree with TRBD2. CDR1 and CDR2 from the germline V gene are SQVTM and ANQGSEA. The CDR3 runs to 13 residues. The V segment lost 4 bases and the J segment 2 bases; nucleotides outside the gene matches: 2. The chain's CDR3 is CSVVSGRPYEQYF. CDR3 coding DNA: TGCAGCGTTGTTAGCGGGAGGCCCTACGAGCAGTACTTC.

The chain combines TRBV4-1 with TRBJ1-5; D not resolved. Per germline, CDR1 MGHRA and CDR2 YSYEKL. V was pared by 0 bases and J by 0 bases, with 15 bases between. The CDR3 totals 18 residues. CDR3 in DNA: TGCGCCAGCAGCCAAGAGCTCCCTGCCGGTTATAGCAATCAGCCCCAGCATTTT. Amino acid sequence: CASSQELPAGYSNQPQHF.

The V gene is TRBV7-9, the J gene TRBJ2-3; TRBD2 matches 12 bases. The germline V gene has CDR1 SEHNR and CDR2 FQNEAQ (reference sequence). This CDR3 has 15 residues. V shed 5 bases, J shed 4 bases, and the junction held 4 bases outside the gene matches. The CDR3 nucleotides read TGTGCCAGCAGCCATCTAGCGGGAGGGCCAGATACGCAGTATTTT. It codes for CASSHLAGGPDTQYF.

The chain is built from TRBV6-5 and TRBJ2-1, with 12 bases matching TRBD2. Germline CDR1 and CDR2: MNHEY and SVGAGI. J gave up 9 bases and V 5 bases, and 8 bases lay outside the gene matches. This CDR3 contains 15 residues. The DNA of the CDR3 is TGTGCCAGCAGTCCACGGACTAGCGGGACTGGTGAGCAGTTCTTC. It codes for CASSPRTSGTGEQFF.

In this sample, this clone turned up once. J is TRBJ2-5 and V is TRBV14; the D call may be TRBD1 or TRBD2 (5 bases each). This CDR3 is built from 15 residues. Germline loops: CDR1 SGHDN, CDR2 FVKESK. V lost 4 bases and J 4 bases, leaving 16 bases between the germline ends. CDR3: CASSPGWGSGETQYF. CDR3 coding DNA: TGTGCCAGCAGCCCCGGGTGGGGGTCGGGAGAGACCCAGTACTTC.

The chain uses TRBV28 and TRBJ2-5; D possibly corresponds to TRBD2 (6 bases). The DNA end lines up better with TRBJ2-7; the J call may be wrong. CDR1 is MDHEN and CDR2 is SYDVKM in the germline V gene. There are 14 residues in the CDR3. The DNA for the CDR3 is TGTGCCAGCAGTTTATCCCCAGCGGGCGCCGAGCAGTACTTC. This translates into CASSLSPAGAEQYF.

The chain couples TRBV9 to TRBJ2-7, with TRBD2 matching over 12 bases. With V trimmed by 4 bases and J by 0 bases, 2 bases remained unmatched. The CDR3 has 15 amino acids. Germline V gives CDR1 SGDLS, CDR2 YYNGEE. The CDR3 DNA is TGTGCCAGCAGCCCTAGCGGGAGGGGCTCCTACGAGCAGTACTTC. This gives the protein CASSPSGRGSYEQYF. Looking up the rest from reference TRBV9 and TRBJ2-7 gives the full variable domain: DSGVTQTPKHLITATGQRVTLRCSPRSGDLSVYWYQQSLDQGLQFLIQYYNGEERAKGNILERFSAQQFPDLHSELNLSSLELGDSALYFCASSPSGRGSYEQYFGPGTRLTVT.

Comments on this clone: A junction boundary mismatches the germline segment, possibly from a read error. The chain employs TRBV7-2 and TRBJ1-3; a weak D match, TRBD1 (6 bases). CDR1 and CDR2 from the germline V gene are SGHTA and FQGNSA. CDR3 length: 16 amino acids. CDR3 in amino acids: CASSLEDRDLWKHHIF. The CDR3 DNA follows: TGTGCCAGCAGCTTAGAGGACAGAGATCTCTGGAAACACCATATATTT.

The chain has TRBV25-1 and TRBJ2-1; no clear D. The V gene's germline CDR1 is MGHDK and CDR2 SYGVNS. The V end was cut by 5 bases, the J end by 9 bases, with 20 bases between. The CDR3 loop spans 15 amino acids. CDR3 sequence reads: CASSPRGARFFEQFF. The CDR3 DNA reads as TGTGCCAGCAGTCCGCGCGGAGCCCGTTTTTTTGAGCAGTTCTTC. Full variable domain (missing parts from reference TRBV25-1 and TRBJ2-1): EADIYQTPRYLVIGTGKKITLECSQTMGHDKMYWYQQDPGMELHLIHYSYGVNSTEKGDLSSESTVSRIRTEHFPLTLESARPSHTSQYLCASSPRGARFFEQFFGPGTRLTVL.

V usage is TRBV7-3 and J usage is TRBJ2-1; no definite D call. Germline-derived CDR1 and CDR2 are SGHTA and FQGTGA. V gave up 5 bases and J gave up 4 bases, with 18 bases separating them. The CDR3 runs 16 residues. CDR3 sequence reads: CASSPTTGEAYNEQFF. DNA for the CDR3: TGTGCCAGCAGCCCAACGACCGGAGAGGCGTACAATGAGCAGTTCTTC.

This chain uses TRBV9 with TRBJ2-3; 11 bases line up with TRBD2. Germline trimming cut 3 bases from V and 5 bases from J; bases unmatched to any gene: 11. CDR1 and CDR2 (germline): SGDLS, YYNGEE. This CDR3 contains 17 residues. CDR3 DNA sequence: TGTGCCAGCAGCGGACTAGCGGGGACCGGACACATAGATACGCAGTATTTT. This gives the protein CASSGLAGTGHIDTQYF.

This chain uses TRBV6-1 with TRBJ1-2; D call uncertain. CDR3 length equals 13 residues. CDR1 MNHNS and CDR2 SASEGT come from the germline V gene. Between the trimmed V and J ends, which lost 1 base and 3 bases, there was a span of 6 bases. This chain's CDR3 is CASSEDTYYGYTF. CDR3 in DNA: TGTGCCAGCAGTGAAGATACATACTATGGCTACACCTTC.

The V gene is TRBV9, the J gene TRBJ1-5; D unresolved. Germline loops: CDR1 SGDLS, CDR2 YYNGEE. The CDR3 extends over 15 amino acids. V was pared by 4 bases and J by 3 bases, with 14 bases between. The CDR3 here is CASSSDGLTNQPQHF. The DNA for the CDR3 is TGTGCCAGCAGCTCAGATGGACTGACCAATCAGCCCCAGCATTTT.

The chain combines TRBV7-3 with TRBJ1-2; TRBD1 is a possible D gene (6 bases). Trimming took 5 bases from V and 5 from J, leaving 15 bases between them. CDR3 size: 14 residues. From germline, CDR1 is SGHTA and CDR2 FQGTGA. The CDR3 DNA reads TGTGCCAGCAGCCCCGGGGGGCCGGGGTATGGCTACACCTTC. It codes for CASSPGGPGYGYTF.

The chain is built from TRBV7-9 and TRBJ1-6; 7 nucleotides agree with TRBD1. Germline-derived CDR1 and CDR2 are SEHNR and FQNEAQ (reference sequence). The CDR3 has 14 amino acids. J was trimmed by 9 bases and V by 5 bases; bases with no gene match: 7. CDR3 in amino acids: CASSGGQASSPLHF. CDR3 sequence (DNA): TGTGCCAGCAGCGGAGGACAGGCGAGTTCACCCCTCCACTTT. Filled out from reference TRBV7-9 and TRBJ1-6, the complete variable domain reads DTGVSQNPRHKITKRGQNVTFRCDPISEHNRLYWYRQTLGQGPEFLTYFQNEAQLEKSRLLSDRFSAERPKGSFSTLEIQRTEQGDSAMYLCASSGGQASSPLHFGNGTRLTVT.

The chain carries TRBV7-9 and TRBJ2-2, with D hard to call. V lost 5 bases and J 5 bases, leaving 0 bases between the germline ends. The CDR3 spans 10 residues. The germline V gene encodes CDR1 SEHNR and CDR2 FQNEAQ (reference sequence). The CDR3 bases are TGTGCCAGCAGCACCGGGGAGCTGTTTTTT. Translation: CASSTGELFF.

J is TRBJ2-7 and V is TRBV30, with D maybe TRBD2 (6 bases). Germline V gene lookup returns CDR1 GTSNPN and CDR2 SVGIG (reference sequence). Trimming cost V 2 bases and J 0 bases, with 11 bases left between them. The CDR3 sequence is 14 residues long. In nucleotides, the CDR3 is TGTGCCTGGAGTTCTGACGGGAGCTCCTACGAGCAGTACTTC. It translates to CAWSSDGSSYEQYF.